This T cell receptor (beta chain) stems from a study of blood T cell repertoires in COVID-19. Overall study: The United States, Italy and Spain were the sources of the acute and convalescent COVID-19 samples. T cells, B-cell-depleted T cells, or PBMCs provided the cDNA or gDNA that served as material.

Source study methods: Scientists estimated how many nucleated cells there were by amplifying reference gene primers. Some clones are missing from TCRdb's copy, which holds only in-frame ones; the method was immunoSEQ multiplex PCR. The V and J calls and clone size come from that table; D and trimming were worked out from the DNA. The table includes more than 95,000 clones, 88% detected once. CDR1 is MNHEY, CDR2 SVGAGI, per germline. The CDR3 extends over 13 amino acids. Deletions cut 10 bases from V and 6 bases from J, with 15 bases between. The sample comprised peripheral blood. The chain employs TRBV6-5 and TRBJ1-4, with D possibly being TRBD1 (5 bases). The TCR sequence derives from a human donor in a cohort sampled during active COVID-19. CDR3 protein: CATGGGVDEKLFF. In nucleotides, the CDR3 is TGTGCCACTGGGGGGGGTGTCGATGAAAAACTGTTTTTT.